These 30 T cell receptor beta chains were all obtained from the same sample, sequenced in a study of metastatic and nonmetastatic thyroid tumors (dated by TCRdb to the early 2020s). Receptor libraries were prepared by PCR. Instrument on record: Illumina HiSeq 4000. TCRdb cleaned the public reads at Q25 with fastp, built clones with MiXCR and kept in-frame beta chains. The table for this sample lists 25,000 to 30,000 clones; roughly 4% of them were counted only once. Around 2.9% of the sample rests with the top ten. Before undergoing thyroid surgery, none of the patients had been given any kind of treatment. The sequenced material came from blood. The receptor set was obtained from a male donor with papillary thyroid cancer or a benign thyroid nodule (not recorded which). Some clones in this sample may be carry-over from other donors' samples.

CDR3 coding DNA: TGTGCCAGCCGCGGTCGGGGTGACTATGGCTACACCTTC. Amino acids: CASRGRGDYGYTF. This chain joins TRBV6-1 and TRBJ1-2; D not certain. The CDR3 runs to 13 residues. V was trimmed by 8 bases and J by 3 bases, leaving 13 bases between them. Germline V gives CDR1 MNHNS, CDR2 SASEGT.

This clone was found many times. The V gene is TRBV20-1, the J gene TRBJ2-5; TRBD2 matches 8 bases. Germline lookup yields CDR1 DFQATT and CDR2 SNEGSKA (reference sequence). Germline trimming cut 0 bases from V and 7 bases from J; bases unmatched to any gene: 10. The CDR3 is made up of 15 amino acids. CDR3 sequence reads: CSARDPSGLPGTQYF. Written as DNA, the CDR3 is TGCAGTGCTAGAGATCCTAGCGGGCTACCCGGGACCCAGTACTTC.

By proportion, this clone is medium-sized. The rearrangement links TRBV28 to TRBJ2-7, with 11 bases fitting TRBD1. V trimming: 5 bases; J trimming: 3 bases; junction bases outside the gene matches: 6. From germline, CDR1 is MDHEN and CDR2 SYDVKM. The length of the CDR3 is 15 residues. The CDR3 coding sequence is TGTGCCAGCAGTCCCCCGGGACAGGGGGACTACGAGCAGTACTTC. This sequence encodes CASSPPGQGDYEQYF.

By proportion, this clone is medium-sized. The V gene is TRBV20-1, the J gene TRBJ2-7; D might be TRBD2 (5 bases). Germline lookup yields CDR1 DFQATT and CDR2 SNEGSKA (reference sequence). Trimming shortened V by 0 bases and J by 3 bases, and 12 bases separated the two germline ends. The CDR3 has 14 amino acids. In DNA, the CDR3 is TGCAGTGCTAGAGATCAGCCAGGAGGCTACGAGCAGTACTTC. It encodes CSARDQPGGYEQYF.

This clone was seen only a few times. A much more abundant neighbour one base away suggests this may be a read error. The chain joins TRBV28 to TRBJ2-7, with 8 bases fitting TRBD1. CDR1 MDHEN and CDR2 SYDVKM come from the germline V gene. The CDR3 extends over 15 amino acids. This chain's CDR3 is CASTQPGQVSYEHYF. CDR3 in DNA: TGTGCCAGCACCCAGCCGGGACAGGTCTCCTACGAGCATTACTTC.

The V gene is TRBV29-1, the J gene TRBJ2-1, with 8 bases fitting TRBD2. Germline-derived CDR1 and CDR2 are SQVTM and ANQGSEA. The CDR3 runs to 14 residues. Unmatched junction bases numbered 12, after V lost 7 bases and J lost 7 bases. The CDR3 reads CSANPGLEENEQFF. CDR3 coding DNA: TGCAGCGCTAATCCGGGACTAGAGGAGAATGAGCAGTTCTTC.

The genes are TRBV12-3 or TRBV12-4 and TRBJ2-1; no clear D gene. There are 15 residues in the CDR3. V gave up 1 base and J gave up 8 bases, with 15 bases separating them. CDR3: CASSLVGVLGYEQFF. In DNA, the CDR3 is TGTGCCAGCAGTTTAGTTGGCGTTCTTGGGTATGAGCAGTTCTTC.

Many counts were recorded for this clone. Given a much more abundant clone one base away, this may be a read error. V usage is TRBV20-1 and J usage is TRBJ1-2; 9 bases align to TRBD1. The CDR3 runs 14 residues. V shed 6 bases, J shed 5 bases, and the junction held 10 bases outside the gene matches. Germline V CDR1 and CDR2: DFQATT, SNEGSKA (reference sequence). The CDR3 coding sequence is TGCAGTGCCGATGCGGGACAGGGTGTATATGGCTACACCTTC. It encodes CSADAGQGVYGYTF.

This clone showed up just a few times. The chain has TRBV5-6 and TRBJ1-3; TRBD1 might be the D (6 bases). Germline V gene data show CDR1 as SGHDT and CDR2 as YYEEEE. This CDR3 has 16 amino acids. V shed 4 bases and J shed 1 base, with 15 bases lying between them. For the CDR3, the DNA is TGTGCCAGCAGCACCCGACAGGACTATTCTGGAAACACCATATATTTT. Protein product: CASSTRQDYSGNTIYF.

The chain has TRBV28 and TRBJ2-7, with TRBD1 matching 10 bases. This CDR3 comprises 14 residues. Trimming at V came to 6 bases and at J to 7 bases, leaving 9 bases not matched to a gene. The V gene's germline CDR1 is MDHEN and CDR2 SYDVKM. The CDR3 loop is CASSRVTGGAEQYF. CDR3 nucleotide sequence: TGTGCCAGCAGCCGGGTGACAGGGGGCGCGGAGCAGTACTTC.

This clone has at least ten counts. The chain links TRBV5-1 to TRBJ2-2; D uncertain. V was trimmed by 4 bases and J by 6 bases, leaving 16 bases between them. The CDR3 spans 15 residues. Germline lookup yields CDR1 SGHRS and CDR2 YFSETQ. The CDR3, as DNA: TGCGCCAGCAGCCAGCTAGGTATTGCCGCCGGGGAGCTGTTTTTT. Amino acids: CASSQLGIAAGELFF.

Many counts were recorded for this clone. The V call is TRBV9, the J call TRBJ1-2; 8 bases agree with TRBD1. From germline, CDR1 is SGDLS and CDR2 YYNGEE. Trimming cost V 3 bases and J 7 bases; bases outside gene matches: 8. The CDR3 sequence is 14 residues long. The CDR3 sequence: CASSGRGRISGYTF. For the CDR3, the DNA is TGTGCCAGCAGCGGCAGGGGGCGCATATCTGGCTACACCTTC.

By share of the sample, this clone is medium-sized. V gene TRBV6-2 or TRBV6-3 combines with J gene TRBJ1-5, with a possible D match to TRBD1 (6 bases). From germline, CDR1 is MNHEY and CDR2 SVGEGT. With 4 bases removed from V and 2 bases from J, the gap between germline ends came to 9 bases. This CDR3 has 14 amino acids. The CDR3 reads CASSFGQRNQPQHF. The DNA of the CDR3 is TGTGCCAGCAGTTTTGGACAGCGCAATCAGCCCCAGCATTTT.

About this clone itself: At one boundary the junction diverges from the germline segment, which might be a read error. The chain's CDR3 is CASSASTDTQYF. CDR3 sequence (DNA): TGCGCCAGCAGTGCTAGCACGGATACGCAGTATTTT. The chain combines TRBV10-2 with TRBJ2-3, with D perhaps TRBD2 (5 bases). Per germline, CDR1 WSHSY and CDR2 SAAADI. The CDR3 spans 12 residues.

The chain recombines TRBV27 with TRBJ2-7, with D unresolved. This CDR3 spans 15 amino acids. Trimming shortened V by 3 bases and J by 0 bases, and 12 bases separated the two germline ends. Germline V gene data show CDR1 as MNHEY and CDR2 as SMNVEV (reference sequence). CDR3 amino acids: CASSFRPQSSYEQYF. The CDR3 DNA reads TGTGCCAGCAGTTTCCGTCCCCAGAGCTCCTACGAGCAGTACTTC.

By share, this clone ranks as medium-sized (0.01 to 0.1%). CDR3 DNA: TGTGCCAGCAGCCGAAGACTAGCGGGGATCTACGAGCAGTACTTC. Amino acid sequence: CASSRRLAGIYEQYF. V usage is TRBV11-2 and J usage is TRBJ2-7, with TRBD2 matching 11 bases. This CDR3 region has 15 residues. V trimming: 5 bases; J trimming: 3 bases; junction bases outside the gene matches: 6. Germline V CDR1 and CDR2: SGHAT, FQNNGV.

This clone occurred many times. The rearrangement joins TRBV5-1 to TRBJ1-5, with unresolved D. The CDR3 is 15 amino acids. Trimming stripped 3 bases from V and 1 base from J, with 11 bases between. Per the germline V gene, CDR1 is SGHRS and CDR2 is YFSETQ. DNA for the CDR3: TGCGCCAGCAGCTCGAGCCCCGGGAGCAATCAGCCCCAGCATTTT. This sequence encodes CASSSSPGSNQPQHF.

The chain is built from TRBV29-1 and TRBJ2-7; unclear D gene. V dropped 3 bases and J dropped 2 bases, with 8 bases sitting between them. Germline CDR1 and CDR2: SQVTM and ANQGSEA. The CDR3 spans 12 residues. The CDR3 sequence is CSVDPDTYEQYF. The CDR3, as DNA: TGCAGCGTTGATCCAGATACCTACGAGCAGTACTTC.

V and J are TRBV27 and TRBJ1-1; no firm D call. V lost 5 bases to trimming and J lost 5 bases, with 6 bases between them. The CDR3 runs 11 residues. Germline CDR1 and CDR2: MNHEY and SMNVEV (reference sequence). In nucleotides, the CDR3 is TGTGCCAGCAGTAGTTTGACTGAAGCTTTCTTT. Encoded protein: CASSSLTEAFF.

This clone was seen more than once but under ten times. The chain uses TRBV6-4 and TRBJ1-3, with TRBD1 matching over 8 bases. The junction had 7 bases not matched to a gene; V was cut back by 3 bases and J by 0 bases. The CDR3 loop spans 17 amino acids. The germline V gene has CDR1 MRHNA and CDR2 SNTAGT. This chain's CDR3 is CASSEAQGAHSGNTIYF. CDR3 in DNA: TGTGCCAGCAGTGAAGCGCAGGGGGCCCACTCTGGAAACACCATATATTTT.

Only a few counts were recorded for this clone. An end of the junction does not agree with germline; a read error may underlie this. The CDR3 protein is CASSDTGVAGSDTESFF. The CDR3 DNA is TGTGCCAGCAGCGACACAGGGGTCGCCGGTTCCGACACTGAATCTTTCTTT. V is TRBV2 and J is TRBJ1-1; 7 bases match TRBD1. The CDR3 runs 17 residues. The germline gives CDR1 SNHLY, CDR2 FYNNEI. Looking up the rest from reference TRBV2 and TRBJ1-1 gives the full variable domain: EPEVTQTPSHQVTQMGQEVILRCVPISNHLYFYWYRQILGQKVEFLVSFYNNEISEKSEIFDDQFSVERPDGSNFTLKIRSTKLEDSAMYFCASSDTGVAGSDTESFFGQGTRLTVV.

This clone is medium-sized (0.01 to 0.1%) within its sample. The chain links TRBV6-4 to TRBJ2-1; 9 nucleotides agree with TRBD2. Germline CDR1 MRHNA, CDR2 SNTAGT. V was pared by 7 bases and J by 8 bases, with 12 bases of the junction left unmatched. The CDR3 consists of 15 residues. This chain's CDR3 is CASTPTAGGPDEQFF. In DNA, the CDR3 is TGTGCCAGCACCCCCACGGCGGGAGGGCCGGATGAGCAGTTCTTC.

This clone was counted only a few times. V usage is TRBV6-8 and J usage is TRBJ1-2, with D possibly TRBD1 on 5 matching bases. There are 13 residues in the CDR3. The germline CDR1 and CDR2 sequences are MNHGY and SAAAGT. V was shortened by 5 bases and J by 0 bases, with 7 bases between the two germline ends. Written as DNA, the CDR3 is TGTGCCAGCAGTCGACAGACTAACTATGGCTACACCTTC. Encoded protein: CASSRQTNYGYTF.

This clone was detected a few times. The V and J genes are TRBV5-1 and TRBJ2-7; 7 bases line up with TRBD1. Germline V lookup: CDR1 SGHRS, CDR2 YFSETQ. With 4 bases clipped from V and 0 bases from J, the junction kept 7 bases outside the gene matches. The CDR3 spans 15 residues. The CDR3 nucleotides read TGCGCCAGCAGCCGTACTGGACAGGCCTCCTACGAGCAGTACTTC. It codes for CASSRTGQASYEQYF.

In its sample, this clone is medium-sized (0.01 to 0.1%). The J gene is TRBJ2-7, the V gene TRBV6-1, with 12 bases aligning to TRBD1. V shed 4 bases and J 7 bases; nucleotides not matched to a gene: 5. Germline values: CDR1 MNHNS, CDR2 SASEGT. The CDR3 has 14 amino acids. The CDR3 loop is CASSGGQGAGEQYF. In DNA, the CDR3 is TGTGCCAGCAGTGGGGGACAGGGGGCGGGAGAGCAGTACTTC.

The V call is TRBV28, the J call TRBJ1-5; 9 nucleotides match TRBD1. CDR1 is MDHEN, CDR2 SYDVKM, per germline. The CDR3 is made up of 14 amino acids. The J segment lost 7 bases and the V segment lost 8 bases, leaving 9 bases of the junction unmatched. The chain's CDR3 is CASRKRTGDQPQHF. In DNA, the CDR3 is TGTGCCAGCCGTAAGAGGACAGGGGACCAGCCCCAGCATTTT.

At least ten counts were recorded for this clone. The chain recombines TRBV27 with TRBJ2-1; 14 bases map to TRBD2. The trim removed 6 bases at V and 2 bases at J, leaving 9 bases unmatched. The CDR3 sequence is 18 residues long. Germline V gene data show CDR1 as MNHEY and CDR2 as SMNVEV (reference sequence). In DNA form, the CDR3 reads TGTGCCAGCAGAACCGGGACTAGCGGGAGAGCAACCTACAATGAGCAGTTCTTC. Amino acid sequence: CASRTGTSGRATYNEQFF.

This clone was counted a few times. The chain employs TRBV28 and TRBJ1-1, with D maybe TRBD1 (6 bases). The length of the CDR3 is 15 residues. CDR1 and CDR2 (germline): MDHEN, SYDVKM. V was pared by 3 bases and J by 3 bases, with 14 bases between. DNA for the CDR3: TGTGCCAGCAGTTTTTCCTGGACAGTGGACACTGAAGCTTTCTTT. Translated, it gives CASSFSWTVDTEAFF.

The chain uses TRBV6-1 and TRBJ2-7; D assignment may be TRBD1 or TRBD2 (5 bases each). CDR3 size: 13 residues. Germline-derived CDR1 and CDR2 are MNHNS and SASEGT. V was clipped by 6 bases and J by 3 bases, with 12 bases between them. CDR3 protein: CASRGDGYYEQYF. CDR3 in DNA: TGTGCCAGCAGGGGGGACGGATACTACGAGCAGTACTTC.

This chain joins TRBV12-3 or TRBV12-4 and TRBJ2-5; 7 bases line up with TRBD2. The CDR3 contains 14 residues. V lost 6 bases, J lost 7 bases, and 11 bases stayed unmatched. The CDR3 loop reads CASSPFAGAVTQYF. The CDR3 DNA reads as TGTGCCAGCAGCCCCTTTGCGGGAGCGGTGACCCAGTACTTC.